The 14 T cell receptor beta chains below were found in one sample sequenced in a study of beta chain features in type 1 diabetes. The whole isolated RNA underwent reverse transcription, so sequencing captured expressed TCRB transcripts. Profiling relied on immunoSEQ multiplex PCR, and the TCRdb table lists in-frame clones only, not all of them. The sample yields some 150,000 clones, about 9.1% seen once. The material sequenced was central memory CD4+ T cells from blood. The source is a middle-aged woman in good health.

This chain uses TRBV5-1 with TRBJ2-3; 8 bases line up with TRBD1. The J segment lost 1 base and the V segment lost 4 bases, leaving 5 bases of the junction unmatched. Germline CDR1 SGHRS, CDR2 YFSETQ. There are 15 residues in the CDR3. CDR3 loop: CASSKTGDGTDTQYF. CDR3 bases: TGCGCCAGCAGCAAGACAGGGGATGGCACAGATACGCAGTATTTT.

V usage is TRBV11-2 and J usage is TRBJ1-2; the D gene is possibly TRBD1 (6 bases). The CDR3 is made up of 13 amino acids. Germline V gene data show CDR1 as SGHAT and CDR2 as FQNNGV. The V gene lost 6 bases and the J gene lost 4 bases, with 12 bases spanning the gap. The chain's CDR3 is CASRESDSYGYTF. For the CDR3, the DNA is TGTGCCAGCAGGGAATCGGACAGCTATGGCTACACCTTC.

The V and J genes are TRBV19 and TRBJ1-6; 7 bases agree with TRBD1. Germline V gives CDR1 LNHDA, CDR2 SQIVND (reference sequence). V shed 5 bases and J 6 bases; nucleotides not matched to a gene: 4. The CDR3 sequence is 14 residues long. The CDR3 DNA follows: TGTGCCAGTAGTTCCGGACAGGTTAATTCACCCCTCCACTTT. This codes for CASSSGQVNSPLHF.

There are a few counts of this clone. The gene calls are TRBV5-4 and TRBJ2-2, with D unclear. Trimming left V 4 bases short and J 1 base short, with 11 bases between. The CDR3 is 15 residues long. Germline V lookup: CDR1 SGHNT, CDR2 YYREEE (reference sequence). The CDR3 DNA sequence: TGTGCCAGCAGCCCTCGTCTTAGGAACACCGGGGAGCTGTTTTTT. It yields the protein CASSPRLRNTGELFF. Using reference TRBV5-4 and TRBJ2-2 for the parts outside the CDR3, the full variable domain is ETGVTQSPTHLIKTRGQQVTLRCSSQSGHNTVSWYQQALGQGPQFIFQYYREEENGRGNFPPRFSGLQFPNYSSELNVNALELDDSALYLCASSPRLRNTGELFFGEGSRLTVL.

This clone was detected only a few times. The chain links TRBV7-2 to TRBJ1-4; 10 bases line up with TRBD1. This CDR3 contains 15 residues. In germline, CDR1 is SGHTA, CDR2 FQGNSA. The J segment lost 7 bases and the V segment lost 2 bases, leaving 4 bases of the junction unmatched. The CDR3 nucleotides read TGTGCCAGCAGCTTAACCGGGACAGGGGTTGAAAAACTGTTTTTT. Its protein product is CASSLTGTGVEKLFF.

V gene TRBV6-4 combines with J gene TRBJ1-2, with 7 bases matching TRBD1. V trimming: 4 bases; J trimming: 4 bases; junction bases outside the gene matches: 6. The CDR3 is made up of 14 amino acids. CDR1 is MRHNA, CDR2 SNTAGT, per germline. This CDR3 is CASSAGRGSYGYTF. For the CDR3, the DNA is TGTGCCAGCAGTGCCGGCAGGGGGTCCTATGGCTACACCTTC.

V and J are TRBV19 and TRBJ1-1; 9 nucleotides match TRBD1. This CDR3 is 16 amino acids long. After removal of 5 bases from V and 2 bases from J, the junction contained 9 bases not matched to a gene. Germline V gene lookup returns CDR1 LNHDA and CDR2 SQIVND (reference sequence). This CDR3 is CASSRPRDRVNTEAFF. The CDR3 DNA follows: TGTGCCAGTAGTCGGCCCCGGGACAGGGTTAACACTGAAGCTTTCTTT.

This clone was observed many times. The chain is built from TRBV10-3 and TRBJ2-5; 8 bases are shared with TRBD1. Germline V lookup: CDR1 ENHRY, CDR2 SYGVKD. This CDR3 is built from 13 residues. Unmatched junction bases numbered 8, after V lost 9 bases and J lost 5 bases. The CDR3 loop reads CAIMDRVWETQYF. The CDR3 DNA is TGTGCCATTATGGACAGGGTGTGGGAGACCCAGTACTTC.

The J gene is TRBJ1-2, the V gene TRBV19, with TRBD1 matching over 9 bases. This CDR3 spans 14 amino acids. Germline loops: CDR1 LNHDA, CDR2 SQIVND (reference sequence). Losses at the gene ends were 4 bases for V and 6 bases for J; bases not matched to a gene: 6. CDR3 in amino acids: CASSTDRGSHGYTF. In nucleotides, the CDR3 is TGTGCCAGTAGTACCGACAGGGGGAGTCATGGCTACACCTTC.

This chain connects TRBV7-2 to TRBJ2-1; possible D gene TRBD2, 7 bases. V was pared by 1 base and J by 7 bases, with 14 bases between. From germline, CDR1 is SGHTA and CDR2 FQGNSA. There are 15 residues in the CDR3. CDR3 in amino acids: CASSLVGGGQNEQFF. The CDR3 DNA follows: TGTGCCAGCAGCTTAGTAGGGGGGGGCCAGAATGAGCAGTTCTTC.

The chain has TRBV9 and TRBJ2-3; a possible D gene is TRBD2 (6 bases). CDR3 length: 16 residues. Germline values: CDR1 SGDLS, CDR2 YYNGEE. V dropped 3 bases and J dropped 2 bases, with 16 bases sitting between them. DNA for the CDR3: TGTGCCAGCAGCGCGACTAGATGGGGGTACACAGATACGCAGTATTTT. Amino acid sequence: CASSATRWGYTDTQYF.

This clone has more than one count but fewer than ten. The chain couples TRBV6-5 to TRBJ1-1, with TRBD1 as a possible D gene (5 bases). The V end was cut by 4 bases, the J end by 1 base, with 16 bases between. This CDR3 is built from 16 residues. Germline V CDR1 and CDR2: MNHEY, SVGAGI. DNA for the CDR3: TGTGCCAGCAGTTGGAGGGGCAGACAAAAGAACACTGAAGCTTTCTTT. It translates to CASSWRGRQKNTEAFF.

The V call is TRBV2, the J call TRBJ2-3, with 12 bases that match TRBD2. J lost 2 bases, V lost 6 bases, and 12 bases had no gene match. The CDR3 loop spans 18 amino acids. Germline loops: CDR1 SNHLY, CDR2 FYNNEI. CDR3 protein: CASRKLAGGARNTDTQYF. The DNA for the CDR3 is TGTGCCAGCAGGAAACTAGCGGGGGGCGCGAGGAACACAGATACGCAGTATTTT.

The chain carries TRBV7-8 and TRBJ2-7; a weak D match, TRBD2 (5 bases). With 1 base removed from V and 4 bases from J, the gap between germline ends came to 14 bases. Germline V gene lookup returns CDR1 SGHVS and CDR2 FQNEAQ. The CDR3 consists of 15 residues. The CDR3 protein is CASSLEGRTPYEQYF. The DNA for the CDR3 is TGTGCCAGCAGCTTAGAAGGTCGGACTCCTTACGAGCAGTACTTC.